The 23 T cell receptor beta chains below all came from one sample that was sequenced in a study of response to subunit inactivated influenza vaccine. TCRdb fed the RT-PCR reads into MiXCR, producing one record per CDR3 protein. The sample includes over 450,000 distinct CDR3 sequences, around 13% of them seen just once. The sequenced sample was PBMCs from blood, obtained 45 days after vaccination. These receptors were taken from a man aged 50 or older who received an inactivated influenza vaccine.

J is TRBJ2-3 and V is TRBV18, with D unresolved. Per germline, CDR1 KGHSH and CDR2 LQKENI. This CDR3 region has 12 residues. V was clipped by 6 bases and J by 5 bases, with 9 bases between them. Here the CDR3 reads CASSDSRDTQYF. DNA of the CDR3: TGTGCCAGCTCTGATTCAAGAGATACGCAGTATTTT.

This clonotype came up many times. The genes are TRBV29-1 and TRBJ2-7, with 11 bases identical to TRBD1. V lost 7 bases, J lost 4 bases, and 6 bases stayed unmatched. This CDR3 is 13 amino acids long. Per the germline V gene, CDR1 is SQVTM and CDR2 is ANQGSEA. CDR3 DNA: TGCAGCGCTGGACAGGGGGCAGCTTACGAGCAGTACTTC. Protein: CSAGQGAAYEQYF.

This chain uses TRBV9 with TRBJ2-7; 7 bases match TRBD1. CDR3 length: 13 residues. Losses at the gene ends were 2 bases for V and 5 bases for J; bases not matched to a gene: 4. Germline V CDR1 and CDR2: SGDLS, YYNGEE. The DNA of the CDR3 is TGTGCCAGCAGCGTCGACAGGGAACACGAGCAGTACTTC. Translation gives CASSVDREHEQYF.

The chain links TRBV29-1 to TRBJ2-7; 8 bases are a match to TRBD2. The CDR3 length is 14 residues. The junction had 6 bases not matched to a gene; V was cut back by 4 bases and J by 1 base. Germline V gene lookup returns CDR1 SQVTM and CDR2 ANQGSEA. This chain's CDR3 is CSVARTSRSYEQYF. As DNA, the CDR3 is TGCAGCGTTGCTAGGACTAGCCGATCCTACGAGCAGTACTTC.

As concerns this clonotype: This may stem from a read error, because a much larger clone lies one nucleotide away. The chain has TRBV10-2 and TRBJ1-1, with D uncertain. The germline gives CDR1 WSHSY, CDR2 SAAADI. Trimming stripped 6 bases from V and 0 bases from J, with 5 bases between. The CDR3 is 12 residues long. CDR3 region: CASRAMNTEAFF. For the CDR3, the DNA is TGCGCCAGCAGGGCCATGAACACTGAAGCTTTCTTT.

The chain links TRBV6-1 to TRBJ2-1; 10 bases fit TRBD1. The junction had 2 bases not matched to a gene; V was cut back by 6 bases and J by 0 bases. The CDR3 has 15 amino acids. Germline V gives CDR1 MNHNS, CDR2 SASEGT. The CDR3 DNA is TGTGCCAGCAGGACAGGGGGCAACTCCTACAATGAGCAGTTCTTC. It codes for CASRTGGNSYNEQFF.

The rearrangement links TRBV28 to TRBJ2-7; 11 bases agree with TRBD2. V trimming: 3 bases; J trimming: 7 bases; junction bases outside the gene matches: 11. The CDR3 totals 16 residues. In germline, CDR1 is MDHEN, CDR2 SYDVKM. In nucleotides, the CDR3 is TGTGCCAGCAGTTTGTGGGAACTAGCGGGAGTAGGTGAGCAGTACTTC. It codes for CASSLWELAGVGEQYF.

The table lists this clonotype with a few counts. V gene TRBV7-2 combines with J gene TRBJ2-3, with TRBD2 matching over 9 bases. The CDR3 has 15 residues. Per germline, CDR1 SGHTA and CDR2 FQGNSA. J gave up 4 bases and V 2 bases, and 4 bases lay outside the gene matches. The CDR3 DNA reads TGTGCCAGCAGCTTACCCAGCGGGGGGTCAGATACGCAGTATTTT. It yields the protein CASSLPSGGSDTQYF.

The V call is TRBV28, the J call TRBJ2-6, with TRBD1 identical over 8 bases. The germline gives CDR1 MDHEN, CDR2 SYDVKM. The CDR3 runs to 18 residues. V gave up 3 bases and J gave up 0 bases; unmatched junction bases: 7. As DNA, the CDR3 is TGTGCCAGCAGTTTTTTTCTGGGACAGGTCTCTGGGGCCAACGTCCTGACTTTC. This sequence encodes CASSFFLGQVSGANVLTF.

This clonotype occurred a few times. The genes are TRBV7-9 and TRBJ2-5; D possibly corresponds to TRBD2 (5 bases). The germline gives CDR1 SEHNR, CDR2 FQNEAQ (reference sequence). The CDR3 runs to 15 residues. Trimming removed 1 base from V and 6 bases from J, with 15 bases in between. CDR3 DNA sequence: TGTGCCAGCAGCTTAGATCGTGCTAGCACGCAGACCCAGTACTTC. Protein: CASSLDRASTQTQYF. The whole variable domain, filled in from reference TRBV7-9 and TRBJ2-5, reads DTGVSQNPRHKITKRGQNVTFRCDPISEHNRLYWYRQTLGQGPEFLTYFQNEAQLEKSRLLSDRFSAERPKGSFSTLEIQRTEQGDSAMYLCASSLDRASTQTQYFGPGTRLLVL.

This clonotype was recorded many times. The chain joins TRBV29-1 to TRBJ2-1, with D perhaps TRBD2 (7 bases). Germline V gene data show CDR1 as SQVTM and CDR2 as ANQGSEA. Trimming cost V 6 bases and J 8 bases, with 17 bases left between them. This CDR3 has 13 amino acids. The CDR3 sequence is CSVPGGRGYEQFF. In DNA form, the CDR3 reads TGCAGCGTCCCGGGGGGCCGAGGCTATGAGCAGTTCTTC.

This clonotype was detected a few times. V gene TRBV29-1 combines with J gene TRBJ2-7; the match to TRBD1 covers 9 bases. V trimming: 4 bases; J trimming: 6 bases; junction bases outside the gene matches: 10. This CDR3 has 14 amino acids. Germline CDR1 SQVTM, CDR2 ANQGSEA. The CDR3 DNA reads TGCAGCGTTGCCGGGACAGGGACTTCGGGCGAGCAGTACTTC. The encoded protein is CSVAGTGTSGEQYF.

CDR3 bases: TGTGCCAGCAGAAGGGGACAGAACTCTGGAAACACCATATATTTT. Its translation is CASRRGQNSGNTIYF. The V gene is TRBV28, the J gene TRBJ1-3; TRBD1 matches 7 bases. CDR1 is MDHEN, CDR2 SYDVKM, per germline. The CDR3 extends over 15 amino acids. V dropped 6 bases and J dropped 0; count of bases not matched to a gene: 5.

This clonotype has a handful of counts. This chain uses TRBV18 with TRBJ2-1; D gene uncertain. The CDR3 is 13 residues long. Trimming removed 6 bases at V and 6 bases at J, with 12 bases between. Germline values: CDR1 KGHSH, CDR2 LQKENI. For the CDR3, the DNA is TGTGCCAGCTCCCTGGGATCGTTCAATGAGCAGTTCTTC. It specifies CASSLGSFNEQFF.

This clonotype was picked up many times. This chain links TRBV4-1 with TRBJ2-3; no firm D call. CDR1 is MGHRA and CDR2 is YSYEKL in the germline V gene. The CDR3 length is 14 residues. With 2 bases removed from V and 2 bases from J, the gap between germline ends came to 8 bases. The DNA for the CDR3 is TGCGCCAGCAGCCAAACCCGGGCCACAGATACGCAGTATTTT. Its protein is CASSQTRATDTQYF.

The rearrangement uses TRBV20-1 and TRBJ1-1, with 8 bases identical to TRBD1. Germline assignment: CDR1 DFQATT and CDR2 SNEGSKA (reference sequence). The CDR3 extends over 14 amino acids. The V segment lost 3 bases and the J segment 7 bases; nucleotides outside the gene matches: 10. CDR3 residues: CSARGGTGRYEAFF. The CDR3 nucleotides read TGCAGTGCTAGGGGGGGGACAGGTAGATATGAAGCTTTCTTT.

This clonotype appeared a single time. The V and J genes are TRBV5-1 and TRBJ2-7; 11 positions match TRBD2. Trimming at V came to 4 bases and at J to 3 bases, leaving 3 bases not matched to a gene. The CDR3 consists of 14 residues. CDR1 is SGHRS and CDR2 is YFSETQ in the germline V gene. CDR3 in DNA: TGCGCCAGCAGCGCACTAGCGGGGGACTACGAGCAGTACTTC. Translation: CASSALAGDYEQYF.

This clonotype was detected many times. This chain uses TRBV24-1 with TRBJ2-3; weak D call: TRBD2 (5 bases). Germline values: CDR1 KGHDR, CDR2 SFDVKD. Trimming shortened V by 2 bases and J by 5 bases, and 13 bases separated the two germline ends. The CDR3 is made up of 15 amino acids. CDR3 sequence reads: CATSDSRIGLDTQYF. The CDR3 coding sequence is TGTGCCACCAGTGATTCAAGAATTGGACTAGATACGCAGTATTTT.

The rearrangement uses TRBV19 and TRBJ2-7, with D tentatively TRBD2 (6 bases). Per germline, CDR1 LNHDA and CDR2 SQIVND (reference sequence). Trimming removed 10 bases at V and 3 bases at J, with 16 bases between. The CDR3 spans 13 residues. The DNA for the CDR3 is TGTGCCACCCGTCAGGGAGGAGGCTACGAGCAGTACTTC. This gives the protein CATRQGGGYEQYF.

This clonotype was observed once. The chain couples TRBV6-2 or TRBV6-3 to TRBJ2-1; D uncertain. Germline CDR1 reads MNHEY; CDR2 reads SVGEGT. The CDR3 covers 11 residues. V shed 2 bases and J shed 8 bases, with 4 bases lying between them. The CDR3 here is CASSYAYEQFF. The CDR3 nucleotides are TGTGCCAGCAGTTACGCGTATGAGCAGTTCTTC.

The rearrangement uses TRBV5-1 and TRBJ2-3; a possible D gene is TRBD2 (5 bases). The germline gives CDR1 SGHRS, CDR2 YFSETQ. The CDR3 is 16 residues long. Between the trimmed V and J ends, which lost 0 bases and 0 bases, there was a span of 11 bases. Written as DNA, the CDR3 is TGCGCCAGCAGCTTGGCCGTGGGAGTGAGCACAGATACGCAGTATTTT. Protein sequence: CASSLAVGVSTDTQYF.

CDR3 bases: TGCGCCAGCAGCCAAGGGCCAGCGGGGGGATGGGACATTCAGTACTTC. Translation gives CASSQGPAGGWDIQYF. This rearrangement joins TRBV4-1 to TRBJ2-4, with 9 bases that match TRBD2. The CDR3 runs 16 residues. Per germline, CDR1 MGHRA and CDR2 YSYEKL. V dropped 1 base and J dropped 8; count of bases not matched to a gene: 9.

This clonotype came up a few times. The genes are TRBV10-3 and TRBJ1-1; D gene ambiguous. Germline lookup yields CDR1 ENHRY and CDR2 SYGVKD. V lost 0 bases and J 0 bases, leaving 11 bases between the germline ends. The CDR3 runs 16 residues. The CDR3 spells CAISESVGIMNTEAFF. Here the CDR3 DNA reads TGTGCCATCAGTGAGTCGGTAGGGATCATGAACACTGAAGCTTTCTTT.